The rows below give T cell receptor beta chains drawn from one sample of a study of blood T cells in healthy people across ages. TCRdb called the 5' RACE reads again in MiXCR, with one record for every CDR3 protein. The repertoire holds under 950,000 distinct CDR3 sequences, with 20% to 25% as singletons. Sequenced input: blood. All receptors come from a man between 65 and 85 years old in good health. Each CDR3 is given with its conserved first and last residue. A D gene is named only where the DNA matches it firmly. Some rows have no size entry. The others give once, few or many, or a class for an expanded clone.

V gene: TRBV6-4; J gene: TRBJ1-3; D gene: NA; clone size: NA; CDR3 protein: CASSGDVIGSGNTIYF; CDR3 DNA: TGTGCCAGCAGTGGGGACGTGATCGGCTCTGGAAACACCATATATTTT
V gene: TRBV7-9; J gene: TRBJ1-2; D gene: TRBD1; clone size: NA; CDR3 protein: CASSPTGTGNSGGYTF; CDR3 DNA: TGTGCCAGCAGTCCAACCGGGACAGGGAATTCGGGTGGCTACACCTTC
V gene: TRBV12-3/TRBV12-4; J gene: TRBJ2-3; D gene: TRBD2; clone size: once; CDR3 protein: CASRNSGGAVTDTQYF; CDR3 DNA: TGTGCCAGCAGGAATAGCGGGGGGGCCGTCACAGATACGCAGTATTTT
V gene: TRBV12-3/TRBV12-4; J gene: TRBJ2-1; D gene: NA; clone size: NA; CDR3 protein: CASSPTRDYNEQFF; CDR3 DNA: TGTGCCAGCAGCCCCACCAGGGACTACAATGAGCAGTTCTTC
V gene: TRBV3-1; J gene: TRBJ1-1; D gene: NA; clone size: few; CDR3 protein: CASSPRQLYEAFF; CDR3 DNA: TGTGCCAGCAGCCCACGACAGCTTTATGAAGCTTTCTTT
V gene: TRBV7-9; J gene: TRBJ1-1; D gene: NA; clone size: NA; CDR3 protein: CASSLTRARNTEAFF; CDR3 DNA: TGTGCCAGCAGCTTAACGAGGGCGAGAAACACTGAAGCTTTCTTT
V gene: TRBV4-3; J gene: TRBJ2-1; D gene: NA; clone size: few; CDR3 protein: CASSPRKNSYNEQFF; CDR3 DNA: TGCGCCAGCAGCCCTCGGAAGAACTCCTACAATGAGCAGTTCTTC
V gene: TRBV2; J gene: TRBJ2-1; D gene: NA; clone size: NA; CDR3 protein: CASSDSLVGYNEQFF; CDR3 DNA: TGTGCCAGCAGTGACTCGCTAGTAGGGTACAATGAGCAGTTCTTC
V gene: TRBV18; J gene: TRBJ2-7; D gene: TRBD1; clone size: NA; CDR3 protein: CASSPGTGFREQYF; CDR3 DNA: TGTGCCAGCTCACCAGGGACAGGGTTTCGCGAGCAGTACTTC
V gene: TRBV12-3/TRBV12-4; J gene: TRBJ2-2; D gene: TRBD2; clone size: few; CDR3 protein: CAGWGGARTGELFF; CDR3 DNA: TGTGCCGGCTGGGGAGGGGCGCGGACCGGGGAGCTGTTTTTT
V gene: TRBV2; J gene: TRBJ2-3; D gene: NA; clone size: NA; CDR3 protein: CANLYGANTDTQYF; CDR3 DNA: TGTGCCAACCTATATGGGGCCAACACAGATACGCAGTATTTT
V gene: TRBV24-1; J gene: TRBJ2-1; D gene: NA; clone size: NA; CDR3 protein: CATSAGLSSYNEQFF; CDR3 DNA: TGTGCCACCAGTGCTGGTTTATCTTCCTACAATGAGCAGTTCTTC
V gene: TRBV7-9; J gene: TRBJ2-3; D gene: NA; clone size: many; CDR3 protein: CASTASTQYF; CDR3 DNA: TGTGCCAGCACCGCCAGCACGCAGTATTTT
V gene: TRBV6-5; J gene: TRBJ2-5; D gene: NA; clone size: NA; CDR3 protein: CASSTDREGETQYF; CDR3 DNA: TGTGCCAGCAGTACGGACAGGGAGGGCGAGACCCAGTACTTC
V gene: TRBV7-2; J gene: TRBJ2-5; D gene: NA; clone size: many; CDR3 protein: CASSLNREETQYF; CDR3 DNA: TGTGCCAGCAGCTTGAACAGGGAAGAGACCCAGTACTTC
V gene: TRBV6-5; J gene: TRBJ2-7; D gene: NA; clone size: many; CDR3 protein: CASSELIGYEQYF; CDR3 DNA: TGTGCCAGCAGTGAACTGATTGGGTACGAGCAGTACTTC
V gene: TRBV20-1; J gene: TRBJ1-5; D gene: NA; clone size: NA; CDR3 protein: CSARTGGQPQHF; CDR3 DNA: TGCAGCGCTAGAACAGGCGGTCAGCCCCAGCATTTT
V gene: TRBV5-1; J gene: TRBJ2-2; D gene: NA; clone size: NA; CDR3 protein: CASSLVPGVSTGELFF; CDR3 DNA: TGCGCCAGCAGCTTGGTCCCAGGGGTTAGCACCGGGGAGCTGTTTTTT
V gene: TRBV29-1; J gene: TRBJ2-1; D gene: TRBD2; clone size: NA; CDR3 protein: CSVEGAGGPEQFF; CDR3 DNA: TGCAGCGTTGAAGGTGCGGGGGGGCCCGAGCAGTTCTTC
V gene: TRBV5-1; J gene: TRBJ1-4; D gene: NA; clone size: NA; CDR3 protein: CASRKGRTNEKLFF; CDR3 DNA: TGCGCCAGCAGGAAGGGGAGGACTAATGAAAAACTGTTTTTT